Following are 20 T cell receptor beta chains from one sample sequenced in a study of T cells in women clearing cervical HPV infection. The data were produced by immunoSEQ multiplex PCR, yet TCRdb's version contains in-frame clones alone and is incomplete. This listing includes approximately 20,000 clones. Sequences were obtained from blood buffy coat. These TCRs come from a woman aged 18 to 69 with a cervical HPV16 infection that either progressed to CIN3+ or cleared (not recorded which).

As for this clone: The read terminates 3 residues ahead of where the CDR3 ends, so the germline J gene completes it. The chain joins TRBV13 to TRBJ2-3; no firm D call. CDR1 and CDR2 (germline): PRHDT, FYEKMQ (reference sequence). The CDR3 spans 12 residues. The ends were cut back, 6 bases at V and 0 bases at J, with 4 bases in the middle. Incomplete CDR3 DNA: TGTGCCAGCAGGGCTAGCACAGATACG. It is translated as CASRASTDT. The CDR3 in full is CASRASTDTQYF.

With regard to this clone: The CDR3 is cut off 3 residues early in the read; its end comes from the germline J gene. The chain uses TRBV5-1 and TRBJ2-3; 8 nucleotides agree with TRBD1. The CDR3 loop spans 16 amino acids. Trimming cost V 4 bases and J 6 bases; bases outside gene matches: 13. CDR1 SGHRS and CDR2 YFSETQ come from the germline V gene. The CDR3: CASSGGTGQRWDTQYF. The CDR3 bases that were read are TGCGCCAGCAGCGGAGGGACAGGACAGAGGTGGGATACG.

As to this clone: Read coverage stops 3 residues before the CDR3 terminus; the germline J gene supplies the remainder. The chain carries TRBV19 and TRBJ1-2, with D possibly TRBD1 on 5 matching bases. Germline V gene lookup returns CDR1 LNHDA and CDR2 SQIVND (reference sequence). V gave up 3 bases and J gave up 4 bases, with 12 bases separating them. The CDR3 loop spans 14 amino acids. The sequenced part of the CDR3 DNA is TGTGCCAGTAGTATCAGGGCAGAGAGCTATGGC. The encoded protein is CASSIRAESYG. The CDR3, in full, reads CASSIRAESYGYTF.

As concerns this clone: The sequenced fragment ends 3 residues before the CDR3 boundary, so the rest is inferred from the germline J gene. The chain uses TRBV19 and TRBJ1-6; 8 bases map to TRBD1. V lost 5 bases, J lost 4 bases, and 16 bases stayed unmatched. Germline assignment: CDR1 LNHDA and CDR2 SQIVND (reference sequence). The CDR3 totals 19 residues. The CDR3 loop is CASSPNRQDRGKYNSPLHF. CDR3 DNA, as far as it was read: TGTGCCAGTAGTCCAAACCGGCAAGACAGGGGAAAATATAATTCACCC.

Turning to this clone: From the germline J gene comes the end of the CDR3, since the read stops 3 residues before it. The chain is built from TRBV19 and TRBJ2-3; D gene uncertain. CDR1 and CDR2 (germline): LNHDA, SQIVND (reference sequence). Trimming took off 6 bases at V and 2 bases at J, with 9 bases between the two ends. This CDR3 region has 13 residues. CDR3 region: CASRSIDTDTQYF. Partial CDR3 DNA: TGTGCCAGTAGATCGATAGACACAGATACG.

The CDR3 DNA, read in part, is TGTGCCAGCAGTTACTACGGGCGGGCTACCGGGGAG. Protein sequence: CASSYYGRATGE. The complete CDR3 protein is CASSYYGRATGELFF. The rearrangement joins TRBV6-2 or TRBV6-3 to TRBJ2-2; maybe TRBD2 (5 bases). Sequencing ends 3 residues short of the CDR3 end; the germline J gene provides the rest. Germline V gives CDR1 MNHEY, CDR2 SVGEGT. CDR3 length: 15 residues. Trimming left V 1 base short and J 5 bases short, with 11 bases between.

Turning to this clone: The sequenced fragment ends 3 residues before the CDR3 boundary, so the rest is inferred from the germline J gene. The chain carries TRBV5-1 and TRBJ2-1, with 9 bases matching TRBD1. Germline CDR1 is SGHRS and CDR2 is YFSETQ. V was pared by 2 bases and J by 6 bases, with 3 bases of the junction left unmatched. The CDR3 consists of 14 residues. CDR3 DNA (partial): TGCGCCAGCAGCTTCGGGACAGGGTCCAATGAG. Its translation: CASSFGTGSNE. The whole CDR3 is CASSFGTGSNEQFF.

Concerning this clone itself: From the germline J gene comes the end of the CDR3, since the read stops 3 residues before it. The chain joins TRBV6-1 to TRBJ1-4; no definite D call. The CDR3 contains 13 residues. The germline V and J ends were trimmed by 3 bases and 8 bases, with 10 bases remaining between them. Germline CDR1 reads MNHNS; CDR2 reads SASEGT. The CDR3 is CASSDMVGEKLFF. The CDR3 DNA, read in part, is TGTGCCAGCAGTGATATGGTAGGGGAAAAA.

As regards this clone: Read coverage stops 3 residues before the CDR3 terminus; the germline J gene supplies the remainder. The chain joins TRBV6-1 to TRBJ2-3; 9 nucleotides match TRBD2. Germline CDR1 reads MNHNS; CDR2 reads SASEGT. Losses at the gene ends were 2 bases for V and 3 bases for J; bases not matched to a gene: 9. There are 17 residues in the CDR3. The CDR3 DNA, read in part, is TGTGCCAGCAGTGAATTCTATCCGGGACTAGCTACAGATACG. Residues: CASSEFYPGLATDT. The full CDR3 sequence reads CASSEFYPGLATDTQYF.

Concerning this clone itself: The read ends 3 residues early relative to the CDR3; the germline J gene fills the gap. The chain carries TRBV14 and TRBJ1-6, with D uncertain. Germline CDR1 reads SGHDN; CDR2 reads FVKESK. The CDR3 spans 13 residues. The CDR3 reads CASSQGRRAPLHF. CDR3 DNA, as far as it was read: TGTGCCAGCAGCCAAGGACGGAGGGCCCCC.

About this clone: The read halts 3 residues ahead of the CDR3 end, with the missing end drawn from the germline J gene. The J gene is TRBJ2-5, the V gene TRBV20-1; 8 bases are shared with TRBD2. From germline, CDR1 is DFQATT and CDR2 SNEGSKA (reference sequence). With 3 bases clipped from V and 3 bases from J, the junction kept 6 bases outside the gene matches. The CDR3 extends over 14 amino acids. CDR3: CSASGGANKETQYF. CDR3 DNA (partial): TGCAGTGCTAGCGGGGGGGCCAATAAAGAGACC.

Notes on this clone: The read terminates 3 residues ahead of where the CDR3 ends, so the germline J gene completes it. The chain uses TRBV12-3 or TRBV12-4 and TRBJ2-5; TRBD1 matches at 7 bases. The CDR3 runs 13 residues. With V trimmed by 5 bases and J by 1 base, 1 base remained unmatched. CDR3 region: CASSRDSQETQYF. Incomplete CDR3 DNA: TGTGCCAGCAGTCGGGACAGCCAAGAGACC.

Partial CDR3 DNA: TGTGCCAGTAGTCCACAGGGGTTGAGCTATGGC. It is translated as CASSPQGLSYG. The CDR3 as a whole reads CASSPQGLSYGYTF. The chain combines TRBV19 with TRBJ1-2; the match to TRBD1 covers 7 bases. The CDR3 end falls 3 residues outside the read, so it is completed with the germline J gene. Per the germline V gene, CDR1 is LNHDA and CDR2 is SQIVND (reference sequence). Unmatched junction bases numbered 7, after V lost 5 bases and J lost 4 bases. The CDR3 has 14 residues.

Incomplete CDR3 DNA: TGTGCCAGCTCCGACAGCAAGCTAGAA. Translated, it gives CASSDSKLE. The entire CDR3 protein is CASSDSKLEAFF. The chain joins TRBV2 to TRBJ1-1; D perhaps matches TRBD1 (5 bases). From the germline J gene comes the end of the CDR3, since the read stops 3 residues before it. CDR1 is SNHLY and CDR2 is FYNNEI in the germline V gene. This CDR3 has 12 residues.

A remark on this clone: Coverage ceases 3 residues before the CDR3 finishes, and the germline J gene fills in the end. The rearrangement joins TRBV5-1 to TRBJ2-3; 10 nucleotides agree with TRBD2. In germline, CDR1 is SGHRS, CDR2 YFSETQ. Unmatched junction bases numbered 6, after V lost 4 bases and J lost 1 base. This CDR3 comprises 16 residues. The CDR3 sequence: CASSTLAGGGTDTQYF. Partial CDR3 DNA: TGCGCCAGCAGCACTTTAGCGGGGGGCGGCACAGATACG.

A note on this clone: With the read ending 3 residues before the CDR3 end, the germline J gene is used to fill in that end. The gene calls are TRBV2 and TRBJ2-2, with unresolved D. V dropped 8 bases and J dropped 6 bases, with 13 bases sitting between them. The CDR3 consists of 13 residues. Germline CDR1 is SNHLY and CDR2 is FYNNEI. The CDR3 DNA, read in part, is TGTGCCAGCTGTAGTCGAGTGTCCGGGGAG. This gives the protein CASCSRVSGE. The full CDR3 sequence reads CASCSRVSGELFF.

In the case of this clone: The CDR3 end lies 3 residues beyond the end of the read and is filled in from the germline J gene. The V and J genes are TRBV5-1 and TRBJ2-5; D remains ambiguous. The CDR3 extends over 14 amino acids. CDR1 is SGHRS and CDR2 is YFSETQ in the germline V gene. With 4 bases removed from V and 0 bases from J, the gap between germline ends came to 10 bases. The CDR3 DNA, read in part, is TGCGCCAGCAGCGTGTCAGGATACCAAGAGACC. This codes for CASSVSGYQET. The complete CDR3 protein is CASSVSGYQETQYF.

To note about this clone: Read data end 3 residues before the CDR3 end; the end is taken from the germline J gene. The chain links TRBV19 to TRBJ2-1, with 15 bases that match TRBD2. Germline V gives CDR1 LNHDA, CDR2 SQIVND (reference sequence). V shed 3 bases, J shed 4 bases, and the junction held 4 bases outside the gene matches. CDR3 length: 17 amino acids. CDR3 DNA, as far as it was read: TGTGCCAGTAGTATGGGGACTAGCGGGGGGCAATACAATGAG. This translates into CASSMGTSGGQYNE. The full CDR3 protein reads CASSMGTSGGQYNEQFF.

A remark on this clone: Coverage ceases 3 residues before the CDR3 finishes, and the germline J gene fills in the end. The chain recombines TRBV7-6 with TRBJ1-4; 7 bases are shared with TRBD1. The germline gives CDR1 SGHVS, CDR2 FNYEAQ. The CDR3 length is 17 residues. The CDR3 sequence is CASSARGDRLINTKLFF. Incomplete CDR3 DNA: TGTGCCAGCAGCGCCAGGGGGGATCGGCTGATCAATACGAAA.

About this clone itself: Read sequence stops 3 residues before the CDR3 end, and the germline J gene provides the missing end. The V gene is TRBV18, the J gene TRBJ1-1, with D unclear. V was trimmed by 2 bases and J by 3 bases, leaving 13 bases between them. Germline V gives CDR1 KGHSH, CDR2 LQKENI. This CDR3 is built from 15 residues. The DNA read from the CDR3 is TGTGCCAGCTCACCAAGGACGGGGAAGGACACTGAA. Its protein is CASSPRTGKDTE. The full CDR3 protein is CASSPRTGKDTEAFF.